Shown below are 31 T cell receptor beta chains from a single sample sequenced in a study of human T cells and chemical hapten exposure. TCRdb reprocessed the RACE reads via MiXCR and lists one record per CDR3 protein. Among over 100,000 distinct CDR3 sequences, less than 10% were seen once, and the ten largest hold around 3.1%. Indicated time point: patch test 2, 6 weeks after DPC sensitization. Treatment defined: therapeutic diphenylcyclopropenone sensitization with weekly scalp DPC. The sequenced sample was whole blood, obtained in connection with sensitization to the hapten diphenylcyclopropenone (DPC). These receptors were collected from a woman in her thirties or forties with alopecia areata. Some clones in this sample may be carry-over from other donors' samples.

This clonotype was recorded many times. The chain couples TRBV11-2 to TRBJ2-2, with TRBD1 identical over 9 bases. The CDR3 covers 15 residues. Trimming at V came to 2 bases and at J to 4 bases, leaving 2 bases not matched to a gene. Germline-derived CDR1 and CDR2 are SGHAT and FQNNGV. CDR3 in amino acids: CASSLMGQGTGELFF. The CDR3 region has the DNA TGTGCCAGCAGCTTAATGGGACAGGGCACCGGGGAGCTGTTTTTT.

The chain couples TRBV29-1 to TRBJ1-1, with D maybe TRBD1 (6 bases). Looked up from germline, CDR1 is SQVTM and CDR2 is ANQGSEA. V was clipped by 5 bases and J by 2 bases, with 12 bases between them. The CDR3 runs to 13 residues. The CDR3 is CSVRRDTNTEAFF. In DNA form, the CDR3 reads TGCAGCGTTCGGCGGGACACCAACACTGAAGCTTTCTTT.

The chain employs TRBV7-8 and TRBJ1-2, with D unresolved. With 4 bases removed from V and 6 bases from J, the gap between germline ends came to 15 bases. In germline, CDR1 is SGHVS, CDR2 FQNEAQ. This CDR3 has 14 residues. The chain's CDR3 is CASSSRGRGDGYTF. The CDR3 coding sequence is TGTGCCAGCAGCTCCCGAGGCAGAGGCGATGGCTACACCTTC.

This clonotype was detected a few times. The V and J genes are TRBV6-5 and TRBJ1-2; D might be TRBD1 (5 bases). The V end lost 2 bases, the J end lost 4 bases, and 14 bases lay between the germline ends. The CDR3 totals 15 residues. CDR1 is MNHEY, CDR2 SVGAGI, per germline. The CDR3 is CASSYSRDGSYGYTF. The CDR3, as DNA: TGTGCCAGCAGTTACAGCAGGGATGGAAGCTATGGCTACACCTTC.

This clonotype was counted a few times. V and J are TRBV6-5 and TRBJ1-1; 7 bases line up with TRBD1. Germline CDR1 and CDR2: MNHEY and SVGAGI. CDR3 length: 14 amino acids. Unmatched junction bases numbered 6, after V lost 7 bases and J lost 1 base. In nucleotides, the CDR3 is TGTGCCAGCACCCGACAGGGACCGAACACTGAAGCTTTCTTT. Protein: CASTRQGPNTEAFF.

DNA of the CDR3: TGTGCCAGCGGAGTTGTCGTGTCTTACACCGGGGAGCTGTTTTTT. It encodes CASGVVVSYTGELFF. The rearrangement links TRBV6-5 to TRBJ2-2; D not certain. The CDR3 is made up of 15 amino acids. Trimming pared 8 bases from V and 3 bases from J, leaving 16 bases between. Germline lookup yields CDR1 MNHEY and CDR2 SVGAGI.

The sample holds many counts of this clonotype. The rearrangement joins TRBV28 to TRBJ2-1; 10 bases map to TRBD2. The CDR3 consists of 15 residues. The J segment lost 3 bases and the V segment lost 4 bases, leaving 3 bases of the junction unmatched. CDR1 is MDHEN and CDR2 is SYDVKM in the germline V gene. CDR3 residues: CASSSSSGGYNEQFF. CDR3 nucleotides: TGTGCCAGCAGTTCTTCTAGCGGGGGCTACAATGAGCAGTTCTTC.

This clonotype was recorded a few times. The chain employs TRBV7-2 and TRBJ2-5; tentatively, D is TRBD2 (7 bases). Trimming pared 5 bases from V and 5 bases from J, leaving 15 bases between. Germline lookup yields CDR1 SGHTA and CDR2 FQGNSA. This CDR3 region has 14 residues. In DNA form, the CDR3 reads TGTGCCAGCAGCGTACAGGGAGGGGGTGAGACCCAGTACTTC. Translating gives CASSVQGGGETQYF. Full variable domain (remainder filled in from reference TRBV7-2 and TRBJ2-5): GAGVSQSPSNKVTEKGKDVELRCDPISGHTALYWYRQSLGQGLEFLIYFQGNSAPDKSGLPSDRFSAERTGGSVSTLTIQRTQQEDSAVYLCASSVQGGGETQYFGPGTRLLVL.

This clonotype was counted ten times or more. The J gene is TRBJ2-7, the V gene TRBV20-1; tentative D call: TRBD2 (6 bases). Germline V gene lookup returns CDR1 DFQATT and CDR2 SNEGSKA (reference sequence). Trimming pared 0 bases from V and 3 bases from J, leaving 15 bases between. This CDR3 is built from 15 residues. In nucleotides, the CDR3 is TGCAGTGCTAGAGATCCGACGACTAGTAACTACGAGCAGTACTTC. It translates to CSARDPTTSNYEQYF.

The chain joins TRBV2 to TRBJ2-1, with D perhaps TRBD2 (6 bases). The CDR3 consists of 13 residues. The V gene lost 6 bases and the J gene lost 5 bases, with 11 bases spanning the gap. CDR1 is SNHLY and CDR2 is FYNNEI in the germline V gene. The CDR3 spells CASSPGLNNEQFF. The CDR3 DNA follows: TGTGCCAGCAGCCCGGGACTGAACAATGAGCAGTTCTTC.

V usage is TRBV5-4 and J usage is TRBJ2-1; no definite D call. V lost 5 bases to trimming and J lost 0 bases, with 18 bases between them. The CDR3 loop spans 17 amino acids. CDR1 and CDR2 from the germline V gene are SGHNT and YYREEE (reference sequence). The CDR3 DNA sequence: TGTGCCAGCAGTCCAGCTGCTGGACCTTACTCCTACAATGAGCAGTTCTTC. It codes for CASSPAAGPYSYNEQFF.

This clonotype was found many times. This rearrangement joins TRBV20-1 to TRBJ1-2; 7 bases match TRBD1. The germline V gene encodes CDR1 DFQATT and CDR2 SNEGSKA (reference sequence). The CDR3 runs to 18 residues. V trimming: 5 bases; J trimming: 2 bases; junction bases outside the gene matches: 20. In nucleotides, the CDR3 is TGCAGTGCTCCCTCCCTCCACTCCAGGGAACAGGGGAACTATGGCTACACCTTC. It yields the protein CSAPSLHSREQGNYGYTF.

In the case of this clonotype: A much larger clone differs from this one at a single base, so this may be a read error. The J gene is TRBJ2-2, the V gene TRBV10-3, with 10 bases that match TRBD1. In germline, CDR1 is ENHRY, CDR2 SYGVKD. This CDR3 has 15 residues. CDR3 loop: CAISERTGGTGEPFF. The CDR3 nucleotides are TGTGCCATCAGTGAGCGGACAGGGGGGACCGGGGAGCCGTTTTTT.

This clonotype was seen at least ten times. This chain connects TRBV3-1 to TRBJ2-4; D unclear. This CDR3 is built from 11 residues. V lost 8 bases, J lost 5 bases, and 7 bases lay in between. Per the germline V gene, CDR1 is LGHDT and CDR2 is YNNKEL (reference sequence). CDR3 nucleotide sequence: TGTGCCAGCGCGGTCGAAAACATTCAGTACTTC. Its translation: CASAVENIQYF.

This clonotype was found a few times. The J gene is TRBJ1-5, the V gene TRBV6-5; tentative D call: TRBD1 (6 bases). This CDR3 has 14 amino acids. With 1 base removed from V and 7 bases from J, the gap between germline ends came to 11 bases. The germline V gene has CDR1 MNHEY and CDR2 SVGAGI. CDR3 in amino acids: CASSYWGPGQPQHF. CDR3 bases: TGTGCCAGCAGTTACTGGGGGCCCGGCCAGCCCCAGCATTTT.

The chain couples TRBV5-4 to TRBJ2-3; TRBD1 or TRBD2 may be the D gene (5 bases each). V shed 0 bases and J shed 2 bases, with 13 bases lying between them. Germline CDR1 is SGHNT and CDR2 is YYREEE (reference sequence). The CDR3 length is 16 residues. The CDR3 DNA reads TGTGCCAGCAGCTTGGCCGGGGCGGGCCTCACAGATACGCAGTATTTT. Translated, it gives CASSLAGAGLTDTQYF.

V usage is TRBV6-2 or TRBV6-3 and J usage is TRBJ1-6; D unclear. Germline CDR1 MNHEY, CDR2 SVGEGT. The V end lost 8 bases, the J end lost 3 bases, and 11 bases lay between the germline ends. The CDR3 loop spans 14 amino acids. DNA for the CDR3: TGTGCCAGCTCCCGTGGGGTCTATAATTCACCCCTCCACTTT. Translation: CASSRGVYNSPLHF.

This clonotype was seen at least ten times. The rearrangement uses TRBV7-9 and TRBJ1-4, with TRBD1 matching over 8 bases. The V gene end was trimmed by 4 bases and the J gene end by 6 bases; junction bases not matched to a gene: 4. Germline loops: CDR1 SEHNR, CDR2 FQNEAQ (reference sequence). The CDR3 spans 14 residues. CDR3: CASSSGQDYEKLFF. Written as DNA, the CDR3 is TGTGCCAGCAGCTCGGGACAGGATTATGAAAAACTGTTTTTT.

The chain employs TRBV4-2 and TRBJ1-3; maybe TRBD1 (5 bases). Germline CDR1 is LGHNA and CDR2 is YNFKEQ. V dropped 3 bases and J dropped 8 bases, with 11 bases sitting between them. There are 13 residues in the CDR3. The CDR3, as DNA: TGTGCCAGCAGCCAGTATAAAGGGGACACCATATATTTT. This sequence encodes CASSQYKGDTIYF.

The chain combines TRBV6-6 with TRBJ2-3; 9 nucleotides align to TRBD2. Germline values: CDR1 MNHNY, CDR2 SVGAGI (reference sequence). This CDR3 region has 17 residues. V dropped 0 bases and J dropped 7; count of bases not matched to a gene: 11. The chain's CDR3 is CASSYSGSGGQGHTQYF. CDR3 coding DNA: TGTGCCAGCAGTTACTCCGGGAGCGGGGGGCAGGGGCATACGCAGTATTTT.

The sample holds one count of this clonotype. One base away lies a much larger clone, so this may be a sequencing read error. The genes are TRBV3-1 and TRBJ2-7, with D possibly being TRBD1 (7 bases). The V gene's germline CDR1 is LGHDT and CDR2 YNNKEL (reference sequence). The length of the CDR3 is 14 residues. The germline V and J ends were trimmed by 4 bases and 3 bases, with 13 bases remaining between them. CDR3 sequence (DNA): TGTGCCAGCAGCCCCAGGGGGGCCGACTACGAGCAGTACTTC. Translating it yields CASSPRGADYEQYF.

Ten or more counts support this clonotype. The chain has TRBV5-6 and TRBJ2-7; D is perhaps TRBD1 (5 bases). V dropped 1 base and J dropped 0 bases, with 14 bases sitting between them. The CDR3 extends over 16 amino acids. Germline V CDR1 and CDR2: SGHDT, YYEEEE. This chain's CDR3 is CASSLLGHPSSYEQYF. CDR3 coding DNA: TGTGCCAGCAGCTTGTTAGGACACCCGAGCTCCTACGAGCAGTACTTC.

V and J are TRBV10-3 and TRBJ1-1; D gene ambiguous. Trimming cost V 6 bases and J 8 bases, with 4 bases left between them. The germline gives CDR1 ENHRY, CDR2 SYGVKD. The CDR3 contains 9 residues. As DNA, the CDR3 is TGTGCCATCAGAGTCGAAGCTTTCTTT. This sequence encodes CAIRVEAFF.

This clonotype was counted a few times. V is TRBV6-1 and J is TRBJ2-7, with 7 bases matching TRBD1. Germline CDR1 and CDR2: MNHNS and SASEGT. With V trimmed by 10 bases and J by 2 bases, 5 bases remained unmatched. CDR3 size: 12 residues. In nucleotides, the CDR3 is TGTGCCAACGGACAGGAGCCCTACGAGCAGTACTTC. Its translation: CANGQEPYEQYF.

This clonotype was counted at least ten times. The rearrangement links TRBV4-2 to TRBJ2-1; 7 nucleotides match TRBD2. The CDR3 is 17 amino acids. CDR1 LGHNA and CDR2 YNFKEQ come from the germline V gene. J was trimmed by 4 bases and V by 2 bases; bases with no gene match: 11. Here the CDR3 reads CASSQPPLSGEYNEQFF. The CDR3 DNA reads TGTGCCAGCAGCCAACCCCCACTCAGCGGGGAGTACAATGAGCAGTTCTTC.

This clonotype was counted many times. V gene TRBV10-3 combines with J gene TRBJ2-5; either TRBD1 or TRBD2 may fit D (5 bases each). The germline V gene encodes CDR1 ENHRY and CDR2 SYGVKD. There are 15 residues in the CDR3. V lost 4 bases and J 2 bases, leaving 14 bases between the germline ends. CDR3 sequence: CAISAGTPYQETQYF. CDR3 bases: TGTGCCATCAGTGCGGGGACCCCATATCAAGAGACCCAGTACTTC.

The chain has TRBV30 and TRBJ1-2, with D unclear. V was pared by 4 bases and J by 7 bases, with 13 bases between. Per the germline V gene, CDR1 is GTSNPN and CDR2 is SVGIG (reference sequence). The CDR3 covers 12 residues. CDR3 coding DNA: TGTGCCTGGACGAGTGGGCGGGGTGGCTACACCTTC. This codes for CAWTSGRGGYTF.

This clonotype came up a few times. The rearrangement joins TRBV12-3 or TRBV12-4 to TRBJ2-2; a possible D gene is TRBD1 (5 bases). The ends were cut back, 1 base at V and 5 bases at J, with 14 bases in the middle. This CDR3 spans 16 amino acids. DNA of the CDR3: TGTGCCAGCAGTTTAGGTGAAGGGGTTACGACCGGGGAGCTGTTTTTT. It is translated as CASSLGEGVTTGELFF.

This clonotype was seen ten or more times. The chain uses TRBV2 and TRBJ1-1; D is unclear. This CDR3 is built from 12 residues. V was cut by 8 bases and J by 5 bases, with 12 bases left in between. CDR1 is SNHLY, CDR2 FYNNEI, per germline. This CDR3 is CASGRVGTEAFF. As DNA, the CDR3 is TGTGCCAGCGGGAGGGTGGGGACTGAAGCTTTCTTT.

This clonotype was counted only a few times. The genes are TRBV7-9 and TRBJ1-5, with no clear D. The V end lost 5 bases, the J end lost 4 bases, and 6 bases lay between the germline ends. Germline V CDR1 and CDR2: SEHNR, FQNEAQ (reference sequence). The CDR3 covers 12 residues. The CDR3 is CASSAGNQPQHF. For the CDR3, the DNA is TGTGCCAGCAGCGCGGGAAATCAGCCCCAGCATTTT.

In its sample, this clonotype was seen many times. The V and J genes are TRBV20-1 and TRBJ1-2, with D perhaps TRBD1 (5 bases). CDR1 is DFQATT, CDR2 SNEGSKA, per germline (reference sequence). V was shortened by 5 bases and J by 2 bases, with 12 bases between the two germline ends. The CDR3 sequence is 13 residues long. Written as DNA, the CDR3 is TGCAGTGCTCTTACTACAGGCAACTATGGCTACACCTTC. It yields the protein CSALTTGNYGYTF.